This T cell receptor beta chain was recorded in a study of PD-1 blockade in classical Hodgkin lymphoma. Overall study context: Patients got intravenous nivolumab 3 mg/kg every 2 weeks.

General study findings and limits: Anyone who began nivolumab under 1 year after ASCT was excluded. Differences between repertoires have undefined causes, possibly disease activity or prior therapy.

Sample time point: cycle 4 day 1 (C4D1), after five to seven weeks of nivolumab. Each and every patient relapsed after autologous stem cell transplantation, and patients got differing brentuximab vedotin exposure. Isolated CD8+ T cells were derived from thawed PBMCs through magnetic negative selection. Best response was recorded as complete response, partial response or progressive disease. CDR1 and CDR2 from the germline V gene are MNHEY and SMNVEV (reference sequence). The CDR3 loop spans 12 amino acids. V was trimmed by 9 bases and J by 6 bases, leaving 15 bases between them. The repertoire was sequenced with immunoSEQ multiplex PCR; TCRdb's copy has only in-frame clones and lacks some. The sample includes 5,000 to 7,000 clones, 73% of them seen just once. By its share, this clone is medium-sized. Its antigen is unknown.

The sample consisted of CD8+ T cells from blood, taken before the fourth cycle of nivolumab. The sequence derives from a human donor with classical Hodgkin lymphoma. The chain combines TRBV27 with TRBJ2-7; D might be TRBD1 (6 bases). DNA for the CDR3: TGTGCCAGTAGAGGGGGAAACGGCGAGCAGTACTTC. Translated: CASRGGNGEQYF.